This T cell receptor beta chain was captured in a study of shared clonotypes between healthy human individuals. This clone has just one count. The antigen is undetermined. Study-wide findings and caveats: Across subsets, estimated richness was generally greater for naive than for memory populations. Sampling involved blood alone; tissue repertoires likely differ.

The data were produced by immunoSEQ multiplex PCR, yet TCRdb's version contains in-frame clones alone and is incomplete. Among over a million clones listed, roughly 96% were seen once. Germline V gene sequence: CDR1 MDHEN, CDR2 SYDVKM. The CDR3 is 14 amino acids. Deletions cut 3 bases from V and 2 bases from J, with 11 bases between. The gene calls are TRBV28 and TRBJ2-7; D remains unclear. The sample comprised naive CD4+ T cells sorted from blood. Subset in this sample: CD45RA+ positively selected. The receptor was derived from a man aged 25 to 45 in good health. The CDR3, as DNA: TGTGCCAGCAGTTTTCGCGGTAATACCTACGAGCAGTACTTC. This gives the protein CASSFRGNTYEQYF.